This TCR beta chain was found in a study of blood T cell repertoires in COVID-19. Here immunoSEQ multiplex PCR was the method, and the copy in TCRdb shows in-frame clones only, minus some. The repertoire holds more than 95,000 clones, with around three quarters as singletons. The sequence derives from a man between 35 and 55 years old with active or convalescent COVID-19. Sample: peripheral blood.

CDR3 DNA sequence: TGTGCCACCAGCAGTACAGGGGTCACTGAAGCTTTCTTT. Its protein is CATSSTGVTEAFF. This rearrangement joins TRBV15 to TRBJ1-1; 7 nucleotides align to TRBD1. CDR1 and CDR2 from the germline V gene are LNHNV and YYDKDF (reference sequence). V was clipped by 3 bases and J by 4 bases; unmatched bases: 2. The CDR3 is 13 amino acids. The entire variable domain, with the rest obtained from reference TRBV15 and TRBJ1-1, is as follows: DAMVIQNPRYQVTQFGKPVTLSCSQTLNHNVMYWYQQKSSQAPKLLFHYYDKDFNNEADTPDNFQSRRPNTSFCFLDIRSPGLGDTAMYLCATSSTGVTEAFFGQGTRLTVV.